The clone carrying this T cell receptor beta chain was picked up a small number of times. The antigen remains unidentified. The source of the sample is a study of T-cell reconstitution after alpha-beta-depleted transplantation in children. The study's findings and limits: The high TCRbeta diversity at day 60 in some patients came from surviving recipient T cells and thymic progenitors. One year after transplant, T-cell counts and diversity came mostly from newly produced T cells.

The library targeted TCRbeta and was prepared with unique molecular identifiers. Each CDR3 protein is one row after TCRdb ran MiXCR on the PCR reads. Among approximately 270,000 distinct CDR3 sequences listed, around 25% were seen once. The material was PBMCs, mostly from graft donor cells, obtained 360 days after TCRalphabeta/CD19-depleted stem cell transplant. The receptor was derived from a female patient between 2 and 15 years old who had a stem cell transplant for congenital amegakaryocytic thrombocytopenia, so the T cells may come from the graft donor.

The CDR3: CASSLLPHLTTANTEAFF. In DNA form, the CDR3 reads TGCGCCAGCAGCTTGTTGCCCCACCTCACGACAGCGAACACTGAAGCTTTCTTT. The chain links TRBV5-1 to TRBJ1-1, with D perhaps matching TRBD1 (5 bases). CDR3 length equals 18 residues. The ends were cut back, 1 base at V and 1 base at J, with 20 bases in the middle. CDR1 is SGHRS and CDR2 is YFSETQ in the germline V gene.